This T cell receptor (beta chain) was sequenced during a study of response to subunit inactivated influenza vaccine. From the RT-PCR reads, TCRdb called clonotypes with MiXCR, one entry per CDR3 protein. The data contain roughly 160,000 distinct CDR3 sequences, 9.5% to 12% of them seen just once; the ten biggest clones take up around 40%. V shed 10 bases and J 8 bases; nucleotides not matched to a gene: 8. The CDR3 has 13 residues. Overall study results and limits: After each seasonal influenza vaccination, few new T cells are recruited, the authors suggested.

A word on this clonotype: Its antigen is unknown.

This TCR was recovered from a man between 50 and 69 years old who received an inactivated influenza vaccine. The chain employs TRBV12-3 or TRBV12-4 and TRBJ2-2, with 9 nucleotides matching TRBD2. Sequences were derived from CD8+ T cells sorted from PBMCs, sampled roughly 24 months after vaccination. In nucleotides, the CDR3 is TGTGCCATAGGCGGGGGGGGGTCAGGGGAGCTGTTTTTT. It translates to CAIGGGGSGELFF.